A single sample is the source of the 32 T cell receptor beta chains below, sequenced in a study of monozygotic twins with inflammatory bowel disease. TCRdb re-analyzed the 5' RACE reads; it lists each CDR3 protein once, without DNA. In total, the table holds about 160,000 distinct CDR3 sequences. Sequencing used blood. The source of these receptors is a human donor with ulcerative colitis or Crohn's disease, or a healthy co-twin of an affected twin (not recorded which).

Here the CDR3 reads CSARATGTDGYTF. The J gene is TRBJ1-2, the V gene TRBV20-1; TCRdb lists TRBD1, though no DNA is available to test this call. Per germline, CDR1 DFQATT and CDR2 SNEGSKA (reference sequence). The CDR3 consists of 13 residues.

The chain employs TRBV9 and TRBJ2-3; without DNA, the TCRdb call of TRBD2 cannot be checked. CDR3 length: 15 amino acids. CDR1 is SGDLS, CDR2 YYNGEE, per germline. CDR3: CASSILAGGTDTQYF.

The genes are TRBV10-2 and TRBJ1-4; without DNA, the TCRdb call of TRBD1 cannot be checked. Germline CDR1 reads WSHSY; CDR2 reads SAAADI. The CDR3 is made up of 20 amino acids. The chain's CDR3 is CASSESRAGQGVATNEKLFF.

V usage is TRBV20-1 and J usage is TRBJ2-3. The CDR3 has 12 residues. CDR1 and CDR2 (germline): DFQATT, SNEGSKA (reference sequence). CDR3 loop: CSAKTDTDTQYF.

Here the CDR3 reads CASSSQGTDTQYF. The chain links TRBV7-2 to TRBJ2-3. Germline CDR1 reads SGHTA; CDR2 reads FQGNSA. This CDR3 region has 13 residues. Full variable domain (outside the CDR3, taken from reference TRBV7-2 and TRBJ2-3): GAGVSQSPSNKVTEKGKDVELRCDPISGHTALYWYRQSLGQGLEFLIYFQGNSAPDKSGLPSDRFSAERTGGSVSTLTIQRTQQEDSAVYLCASSSQGTDTQYFGPGTRLTVL.

V usage is TRBV5-4 and J usage is TRBJ2-7. This CDR3 is 15 amino acids long. CDR1 is SGHNT, CDR2 YYREEE, per germline (reference sequence). The CDR3 reads CASSLAGKRTYEQYF.

This chain links TRBV7-2 with TRBJ2-3; the TRBD1 assignment by TCRdb is unverifiable without DNA. This CDR3 has 15 amino acids. Germline CDR1 reads SGHTA; CDR2 reads FQGNSA. CDR3 sequence: CASSPGMTPRDTQYF.

The J gene is TRBJ1-1, the V gene TRBV28; absent DNA, TCRdb's TRBD1 call cannot be checked. The CDR3 is made up of 16 amino acids. CDR1 is MDHEN and CDR2 is SYDVKM in the germline V gene. This chain's CDR3 is CASTPSGAPFGTEAFF.

The CDR3 protein is CASSPLPWELFF. V gene TRBV7-2 combines with J gene TRBJ2-2. This CDR3 spans 12 amino acids. Germline CDR1 is SGHTA and CDR2 is FQGNSA.

The CDR3 sequence: CASSATASNTEAFF. The gene calls are TRBV3-1 and TRBJ1-1; as DNA is missing, the TRBD1 call by TCRdb cannot be tested. This CDR3 contains 14 residues. CDR1 and CDR2 from the germline V gene are LGHDT and YNNKEL (reference sequence). Full variable domain (outside the CDR3, taken from reference TRBV3-1 and TRBJ1-1): DTAVSQTPKYLVTQMGNDKSIKCEQNLGHDTMYWYKQDSKKFLKIMFSYNNKELIINETVPNRFSPKSPDKAHLNLHINSLELGDSAVYFCASSATASNTEAFFGQGTRLTVV.

The rearrangement joins TRBV18 to TRBJ1-5; without DNA, the TCRdb call of TRBD1 cannot be checked. CDR3 length: 14 residues. Germline V gene data show CDR1 as KGHSH and CDR2 as LQKENI. This CDR3 is CASSPTQGYQPQHF.

The rearrangement joins TRBV19 to TRBJ2-2; TCRdb's D call of TRBD1 is untestable without DNA. Germline V gene lookup returns CDR1 LNHDA and CDR2 SQIVND (reference sequence). This CDR3 comprises 14 residues. CDR3 sequence reads: CASSQGSLTGELFF.

V usage is TRBV7-2 and J usage is TRBJ1-5; TCRdb selects TRBD1, and the lack of DNA leaves this call unchecked. Germline CDR1 SGHTA, CDR2 FQGNSA. The CDR3 has 13 residues. The CDR3 is CASSYISRDPQHF. Filled out from reference TRBV7-2 and TRBJ1-5, the complete variable domain reads GAGVSQSPSNKVTEKGKDVELRCDPISGHTALYWYRQSLGQGLEFLIYFQGNSAPDKSGLPSDRFSAERTGGSVSTLTIQRTQQEDSAVYLCASSYISRDPQHFGDGTRLSIL.

The CDR3 reads CASSRTGGGEYSHYGYTF. The chain employs TRBV6-1 and TRBJ1-2. The CDR3 consists of 18 residues. CDR1 is MNHNS, CDR2 SASEGT, per germline.

The chain combines TRBV15 with TRBJ1-5; the TRBD1 assignment by TCRdb is unverifiable without DNA. The V gene's germline CDR1 is LNHNV and CDR2 YYDKDF (reference sequence). CDR3 length: 16 amino acids. This CDR3 reads CATSRDRGAGHQPQHF.

The rearrangement joins TRBV20-1 to TRBJ1-1. This CDR3 is built from 15 residues. Germline-derived CDR1 and CDR2 are DFQATT and SNEGSKA (reference sequence). The CDR3 is CSARVNGGVGTEAFF.

The gene calls are TRBV19 and TRBJ2-6; TCRdb reports TRBD1, a call that lacks DNA to check it against. CDR3 length: 14 amino acids. From germline, CDR1 is LNHDA and CDR2 SQIVND (reference sequence). This CDR3 reads CASVKGAGANVLTF.

V and J are TRBV29-1 and TRBJ2-5; TCRdb names TRBD1, which stays unverified in the absence of DNA. The CDR3 totals 14 residues. Per the germline V gene, CDR1 is SQVTM and CDR2 is ANQGSEA. CDR3 sequence: CSAPGTGGGETQYF.

The chain has TRBV10-1 and TRBJ2-3; TCRdb reports TRBD1, a call that lacks DNA to check it against. This CDR3 spans 15 amino acids. From germline, CDR1 is WNHNN and CDR2 SYGVQD (reference sequence). The CDR3 reads CASSESQGAGDTQYF.

V gene TRBV5-1 combines with J gene TRBJ1-1. This CDR3 has 13 residues. The germline V gene has CDR1 SGHRS and CDR2 YFSETQ. The CDR3 sequence: CASRGEGITEAFF.

The CDR3 here is CASRGDSAVLDTEAFF. The V call is TRBV5-1, the J call TRBJ1-1; the D call from TCRdb, TRBD1, cannot be confirmed without DNA. The CDR3 is 16 amino acids. The V gene's germline CDR1 is SGHRS and CDR2 YFSETQ.

The chain carries TRBV7-9 and TRBJ2-7; the D call from TCRdb, TRBD1, cannot be confirmed without DNA. Per the germline V gene, CDR1 is SEHNR and CDR2 is FQNEAQ (reference sequence). The CDR3 is made up of 15 amino acids. The CDR3: CASSSQDPRQGEQYF. The whole variable domain, filled in from reference TRBV7-9 and TRBJ2-7, reads DTGVSQNPRHKITKRGQNVTFRCDPISEHNRLYWYRQTLGQGPEFLTYFQNEAQLEKSRLLSDRFSAERPKGSFSTLEIQRTEQGDSAMYLCASSSQDPRQGEQYFGPGTRLTVT.

The chain couples TRBV29-1 to TRBJ2-2; the D call of TRBD1 rests on TCRdb alone, since no DNA is present to check it. Germline CDR1 reads SQVTM; CDR2 reads ANQGSEA. The CDR3 length is 16 residues. The chain's CDR3 is CSVSPGGGRNTGELFF.

The chain couples TRBV7-6 to TRBJ2-7; TCRdb proposes TRBD2, but this gene call is untestable without DNA. Germline V gene data show CDR1 as SGHVS and CDR2 as FNYEAQ. CDR3 size: 17 residues. The CDR3 reads CASSLGGGAAGTYEQYF.

V and J are TRBV3-1 and TRBJ1-1. The CDR3 is 14 residues long. Germline V gives CDR1 LGHDT, CDR2 YNNKEL (reference sequence). This CDR3 reads CASSQDPGRTEAFF.

This chain joins TRBV2 and TRBJ2-1; the TCRdb call, TRBD1, lacks DNA for checking. The CDR3 runs to 15 residues. CDR1 is SNHLY and CDR2 is FYNNEI in the germline V gene. The CDR3 region is CASSEQGGTYNEQFF.

This rearrangement joins TRBV5-1 to TRBJ2-3; the D call from TCRdb, TRBD2, cannot be confirmed without DNA. The CDR3 is 14 amino acids. CDR1 and CDR2 from the germline V gene are SGHRS and YFSETQ. This CDR3 is CASSSSVGTDTQYF. Supplemented by reference TRBV5-1 and TRBJ2-3, the full variable domain reads KAGVTQTPRYLIKTRGQQVTLSCSPISGHRSVSWYQQTPGQGLQFLFEYFSETQRNKGNFPGRFSGRQFSNSRSEMNVSTLELGDSALYLCASSSSVGTDTQYFGPGTRLTVL.

The V call is TRBV24-1, the J call TRBJ2-3; the TCRdb D gene call, TRBD1, has no DNA to confirm it. The CDR3 contains 16 residues. Germline V lookup: CDR1 KGHDR, CDR2 SFDVKD. The CDR3 loop is CATSDPREVETDTQYF.

The chain employs TRBV29-1 and TRBJ1-2. Germline-derived CDR1 and CDR2 are SQVTM and ANQGSEA. CDR3 length: 15 residues. CDR3 sequence: CSVDALLIDGYGYTF.

The chain is built from TRBV5-1 and TRBJ2-5; no DNA is available, so the TRBD1 call from TCRdb remains unchecked. The length of the CDR3 is 15 residues. Per the germline V gene, CDR1 is SGHRS and CDR2 is YFSETQ. The CDR3 loop reads CASSLVAGRGETQYF.

The chain is built from TRBV11-2 and TRBJ2-7. Germline V CDR1 and CDR2: SGHAT, FQNNGV. The length of the CDR3 is 12 residues. The CDR3 here is CASNRGWSEQYF. The full variable domain, rest sourced from reference TRBV11-2 and TRBJ2-7, is EAGVAQSPRYKIIEKRQSVAFWCNPISGHATLYWYQQILGQGPKLLIQFQNNGVVDDSQLPKDRFSAERLKGVDSTLKIQPAKLEDSAVYLCASNRGWSEQYFGPGTRLTVT.

The chain recombines TRBV7-9 with TRBJ1-6; the D call of TRBD1 rests on TCRdb alone, since no DNA is present to check it. Germline-derived CDR1 and CDR2 are SEHNR and FQNEAQ (reference sequence). CDR3 length: 15 amino acids. The CDR3 region is CASSLETGGNSPLHF.